The clone carrying this T cell receptor (beta chain) was detected a few times. Per the study methods: Using reference gene primer amplification, nucleated cell counts were estimated. Only in-frame clones appear in the TCRdb table, and some are missing; sequencing was by immunoSEQ multiplex PCR. The DNA was the basis for D and trimming; V, J and clone size are from that table. The sample has 35,000 to 55,000 clones, about 87% seen once; the top ten hold about 4%. In germline, CDR1 is MDHEN, CDR2 SYDVKM. CDR3 length: 16 residues. The V end was cut by 2 bases, the J end by 0 bases, with 11 bases between. The data were taken from a study of blood T cell repertoires in COVID-19. Across the whole study: The analysed material was cDNA or gDNA that came from T cells, B-cell-depleted T cells, or PBMCs.

V and J are TRBV28 and TRBJ1-5; no definite D call. Sequencing was performed on peripheral blood. The TCR comes from a human donor in a cohort sampled during active COVID-19. DNA for the CDR3: TGTGCCAGCAGTTTACGTTCAGTATATAGCAATCAGCCCCAGCATTTT. Its translation: CASSLRSVYSNQPQHF.